These 28 T cell receptor beta chains originate from one sample sequenced in a study of cytomegalovirus exposure and HLA in healthy donors. The PCR had 60 Vbeta and 13 Jbeta primers. Data came from immunoSEQ multiplex PCR; TCRdb stores just in-frame clones and leaves some out. The sample holds roughly 180,000 clones, 77% seen once. What was sequenced was PBMCs. All receptors derive from a woman between 55 and 75 years old in good health and CMV-seropositive.

This chain links TRBV27 with TRBJ2-3; possible D gene TRBD2, 5 bases. The V end lost 1 base, the J end lost 4 bases, and 9 bases lay between the germline ends. Germline loops: CDR1 MNHEY, CDR2 SMNVEV (reference sequence). The CDR3 spans 14 residues. The chain's CDR3 is CASSLYREADTQYF. The CDR3 nucleotides are TGTGCCAGCAGTTTATACCGGGAAGCAGATACGCAGTATTTT.

The chain is built from TRBV2 and TRBJ1-5; possibly TRBD1 for D (6 bases). Trimming left V 4 bases short and J 3 bases short, with 13 bases between. This CDR3 comprises 15 residues. CDR1 SNHLY and CDR2 FYNNEI come from the germline V gene. The CDR3 is CASSAGRGTNQPQHF. The CDR3 DNA reads as TGTGCCAGCAGTGCAGGCAGGGGTACCAATCAGCCCCAGCATTTT.

The chain carries TRBV10-2 and TRBJ2-1; 11 bases are a match to TRBD2. Germline loops: CDR1 WSHSY, CDR2 SAAADI. The CDR3 runs 15 residues. The ends lost 5 bases at V and 0 bases at J; junction bases unmatched: 0. As DNA, the CDR3 is TGCGCCAGCAGTACTAGCGGGAGCTCCTACAATGAGCAGTTCTTC. Its protein is CASSTSGSSYNEQFF.

V is TRBV5-1 and J is TRBJ2-1, with TRBD1 matching 7 bases. The CDR3 contains 14 residues. Germline CDR1 reads SGHRS; CDR2 reads YFSETQ. V lost 2 bases and J lost 8; bases outside the gene matches: 7. CDR3 residues: CASSFGTVKDEQFF. The CDR3, as DNA: TGCGCCAGCAGCTTCGGGACAGTTAAAGATGAGCAGTTCTTC.

The sample holds a few counts of this clone. The rearrangement links TRBV6-5 to TRBJ1-1; maybe TRBD1 (6 bases). The germline gives CDR1 MNHEY, CDR2 SVGAGI. V lost 2 bases and J lost 7, with 11 bases in between. The CDR3 sequence is 13 residues long. The CDR3, as DNA: TGTGCCAGCAGTTACCAGGGGTCCGGTGAAGCTTTCTTT. It translates to CASSYQGSGEAFF.

This rearrangement joins TRBV6-6 to TRBJ1-2, with D maybe TRBD1 (6 bases). The V and J ends lost 0 bases and 8 bases respectively, with 10 bases between them. CDR3 length equals 13 residues. CDR1 is MNHNY and CDR2 is SVGAGI in the germline V gene (reference sequence). The CDR3 coding sequence is TGTGCCAGCAGTTACTCCAGGGGAAGCGGCTACACCTTC. This gives the protein CASSYSRGSGYTF.

The chain links TRBV5-1 to TRBJ2-5, with 9 bases fitting TRBD1. With V trimmed by 0 bases and J by 5 bases, 8 bases remained unmatched. CDR3 length equals 16 residues. Germline values: CDR1 SGHRS, CDR2 YFSETQ. CDR3 sequence (DNA): TGCGCCAGCAGCTTGGAGTCTGGGACAGGGTTGGAGACCCAGTACTTC. Translating it yields CASSLESGTGLETQYF.

V and J are TRBV28 and TRBJ2-7; TRBD2 might be the D (6 bases). V gave up 5 bases and J gave up 2 bases, with 16 bases separating them. This CDR3 comprises 15 residues. CDR1 MDHEN and CDR2 SYDVKM come from the germline V gene. CDR3 sequence: CASSPPVGGTYEQYF. In DNA form, the CDR3 reads TGTGCCAGCAGTCCCCCTGTAGGCGGGACCTACGAGCAGTACTTC.

This chain connects TRBV7-2 to TRBJ2-3; 12 nucleotides agree with TRBD2. Per the germline V gene, CDR1 is SGHTA and CDR2 is FQGNSA. There are 17 residues in the CDR3. The V and J ends lost 3 bases and 8 bases, in that order; junction bases with no gene match: 12. The CDR3 sequence: CASSFLAGGPGRGTQYF. The CDR3 coding sequence is TGTGCCAGCAGCTTTCTAGCGGGGGGGCCGGGGCGAGGTACGCAGTATTTT. Based on the CDR3 plus reference TRBV7-2 and TRBJ2-3, the full variable domain is GAGVSQSPSNKVTEKGKDVELRCDPISGHTALYWYRQSLGQGLEFLIYFQGNSAPDKSGLPSDRFSAERTGGSVSTLTIQRTQQEDSAVYLCASSFLAGGPGRGTQYFGPGTRLTVL.

This clone appeared a few times. This sequence joins TRBV5-4 and TRBJ1-2; TRBD1 matches at 8 bases. V was clipped by 0 bases and J by 3 bases; unmatched bases: 10. The CDR3 extends over 17 amino acids. Germline CDR1 SGHNT, CDR2 YYREEE (reference sequence). The CDR3 region has the DNA TGTGCCAGCAGCTTGGGGACAGGGAAACCAGGGGACTATGGCTACACCTTC. Its translation is CASSLGTGKPGDYGYTF.

The rearrangement links TRBV6-4 to TRBJ2-7; tentative D call: TRBD1 (6 bases). The germline V and J ends were trimmed by 11 bases and 4 bases, with 9 bases remaining between them. The germline CDR1 and CDR2 sequences are MRHNA and SNTAGT. This CDR3 spans 10 amino acids. The CDR3: CACDRYEQYF. The DNA for the CDR3 is TGTGCCTGCGACAGGTACGAGCAGTACTTC.

This clone occurred a few times. This chain connects TRBV9 to TRBJ2-7; D might be TRBD1 (5 bases). CDR3 size: 14 residues. The V gene lost 4 bases and the J gene lost 4 bases, with 15 bases spanning the gap. The germline V gene has CDR1 SGDLS and CDR2 YYNGEE. In DNA, the CDR3 is TGTGCCAGCAGCCCCCGACAGATTCAGTACGAGCAGTACTTC. It translates to CASSPRQIQYEQYF. The variable domain in full, completed from reference TRBV9 and TRBJ2-7, reads DSGVTQTPKHLITATGQRVTLRCSPRSGDLSVYWYQQSLDQGLQFLIQYYNGEERAKGNILERFSAQQFPDLHSELNLSSLELGDSALYFCASSPRQIQYEQYFGPGTRLTVT.

The V gene is TRBV6-1, the J gene TRBJ2-2; 7 bases agree with TRBD1. CDR1 and CDR2 from the germline V gene are MNHNS and SASEGT. Trimming took 1 base from V and 4 from J; bases not matched to a gene: 3. This CDR3 is 15 amino acids long. CDR3 protein: CASSEEQGITGELFF. CDR3 nucleotide sequence: TGTGCCAGCAGTGAAGAACAGGGGATCACCGGGGAGCTGTTTTTT.

The chain has TRBV30 and TRBJ2-2, with D perhaps TRBD1 (5 bases). The CDR3 has 13 amino acids. Deletions cut 5 bases from V and 6 bases from J, with 13 bases between. Germline CDR1 and CDR2: GTSNPN and SVGIG (reference sequence). CDR3 amino acids: CAWAPGMSGELFF. The CDR3 DNA reads TGTGCCTGGGCACCAGGGATGTCCGGGGAGCTGTTTTTT.

The rearrangement links TRBV15 to TRBJ1-1, with D possibly TRBD1 on 6 matching bases. Trimming left V 1 base short and J 2 bases short, with 8 bases between. The germline CDR1 and CDR2 sequences are LNHNV and YYDKDF (reference sequence). This CDR3 has 14 amino acids. CDR3 coding DNA: TGTGCCACCAGCAGAGCCAGGGGCAACACTGAAGCTTTCTTT. Its protein product is CATSRARGNTEAFF.

The chain combines TRBV11-1 with TRBJ1-1, with TRBD1 matching 9 bases. The germline CDR1 and CDR2 sequences are SGHAT and FQDESV (reference sequence). J was trimmed by 7 bases and V by 5 bases; bases with no gene match: 8. CDR3 size: 14 residues. The chain's CDR3 is CASSPGTGIGEAFF. For the CDR3, the DNA is TGTGCCAGCAGCCCCGGGACAGGGATTGGTGAAGCTTTCTTT.

Only a few counts were recorded for this clone. The chain combines TRBV2 with TRBJ1-3; 7 bases are shared with TRBD1. This CDR3 comprises 14 residues. The germline V gene encodes CDR1 SNHLY and CDR2 FYNNEI. Trimming at V came to 7 bases and at J to 4 bases, leaving 7 bases not matched to a gene. The CDR3 DNA follows: TGTGCCAGCAAAAGACAGGGAGAAGGAAACACCATATATTTT. As protein: CASKRQGEGNTIYF. Drawing the rest from reference TRBV2 and TRBJ1-3, the complete variable domain is EPEVTQTPSHQVTQMGQEVILRCVPISNHLYFYWYRQILGQKVEFLVSFYNNEISEKSEIFDDQFSVERPDGSNFTLKIRSTKLEDSAMYFCASKRQGEGNTIYFGEGSWLTVV.

The V gene is TRBV5-1, the J gene TRBJ1-1, with D possibly being TRBD1 (6 bases). Germline assignment: CDR1 SGHRS and CDR2 YFSETQ. CDR3 length: 14 amino acids. Trimming stripped 3 bases from V and 6 bases from J, with 15 bases between. The CDR3 spells CASSSRGNGAEAFF. The DNA for the CDR3 is TGCGCCAGCAGCTCAAGGGGGAACGGGGCTGAAGCTTTCTTT.

This chain links TRBV7-2 with TRBJ2-7; no definite D call. Germline V gene data show CDR1 as SGHTA and CDR2 as FQGNSA. V was shortened by 4 bases and J by 2 bases, with 3 bases between the two germline ends. The CDR3 consists of 11 residues. The CDR3, as DNA: TGTGCCAGCAGCTCTGCCTACGAGCAGTACTTC. As protein: CASSSAYEQYF.

The chain recombines TRBV10-3 with TRBJ2-1; D is uncertain. This CDR3 contains 14 residues. Germline values: CDR1 ENHRY, CDR2 SYGVKD. V was pared by 2 bases and J by 0 bases, with 5 bases between. The CDR3 DNA reads TGTGCCATCAGTGAGGCGAGCTCCTACAATGAGCAGTTCTTC. Translated, it gives CAISEASSYNEQFF.

Of note for this clone: One end of the junction is discordant with germline, which a read error may explain. The chain has TRBV4-2 and TRBJ2-4; D is perhaps TRBD2 (5 bases). Germline lookup yields CDR1 LGHNA and CDR2 YNFKEQ. The CDR3 sequence is 15 residues long. The CDR3 spells CASSQELLAKNSQYF. The CDR3 nucleotides read TGTGCCAGCAGCCAAGAACTGCTAGCCAAAAACAGTCAGTACTTC.

The J gene is TRBJ2-7, the V gene TRBV6-1, with TRBD1 as a possible D gene (5 bases). Germline V gives CDR1 MNHNS, CDR2 SASEGT. Trimming removed 5 bases from V and 3 bases from J, with 14 bases in between. This CDR3 contains 14 residues. The CDR3 nucleotides read TGTGCCAGCAGTCAGGGCCCTAGAAACTACGAGCAGTACTTC. This encodes CASSQGPRNYEQYF.

In this sample, this clone turned up a few times. CDR3 DNA sequence: TGTGCCAGCAGTTCCTACAGTGGGAGGGCCTACAATGAGCAGTTCTTC. Amino acid sequence: CASSSYSGRAYNEQFF. The V call is TRBV11-2, the J call TRBJ2-1; 7 nucleotides align to TRBD2. Trimming removed 6 bases from V and 2 bases from J; junction bases left unmatched: 10. In germline, CDR1 is SGHAT, CDR2 FQNNGV. The CDR3 length is 16 residues.

This clone came up a few times. The rearrangement uses TRBV10-3 and TRBJ2-7, with a possible D match to TRBD2 (6 bases). The CDR3 extends over 14 amino acids. Germline V gene lookup returns CDR1 ENHRY and CDR2 SYGVKD. Trimming took off 4 bases at V and 6 bases at J, with 16 bases between the two ends. CDR3 loop: CAISGGGAAAEQYF. The CDR3 DNA is TGTGCCATCAGTGGAGGAGGGGCTGCTGCCGAGCAGTACTTC.

The chain links TRBV7-3 to TRBJ1-6; maybe TRBD1 (5 bases). Trimming shortened V by 6 bases and J by 5 bases, and 8 bases separated the two germline ends. This CDR3 region has 13 residues. Germline V gene sequence: CDR1 SGHTA, CDR2 FQGTGA. The CDR3 reads CASSEGDNSPLHF. CDR3 DNA sequence: TGTGCCAGCAGTGAAGGGGATAATTCACCCCTCCACTTT.

In regard to this clone: This same CDR3 is encoded by further DNA sequences in the sample. The DNA of the CDR3 is TGTGCCAGCAGCTTTAGGGGGACAGATACGCAGTATTTT. Translation gives CASSFRGTDTQYF. J is TRBJ2-3 and V is TRBV5-4, with a tentative D call TRBD1 (6 bases). Germline V gene lookup returns CDR1 SGHNT and CDR2 YYREEE (reference sequence). CDR3 length: 13 residues. Trimming pared 2 bases from V and 3 bases from J, leaving 7 bases between.

As DNA, the CDR3 is TGTGCCAGCAGCTCCGGACTAGCGGGGGGAAACTACGAGCAGTACTTC. Translation gives CASSSGLAGGNYEQYF. The chain couples TRBV5-4 to TRBJ2-7, with TRBD2 matching 14 bases. Germline V gene data show CDR1 as SGHNT and CDR2 as YYREEE (reference sequence). After removal of 3 bases from V and 3 bases from J, the junction contained 5 bases not matched to a gene. The CDR3 sequence is 16 residues long.

The V gene is TRBV7-9, the J gene TRBJ2-7, with D possibly matching TRBD1 (6 bases). Germline V gives CDR1 SEHNR, CDR2 FQNEAQ (reference sequence). This CDR3 contains 14 residues. Deletions cut 3 bases from V and 1 base from J, with 10 bases between. DNA for the CDR3: TGTGCCAGCAGCTTCATCGGACAGTCCTACGAGCAGTACTTC. Its protein product is CASSFIGQSYEQYF. Full variable domain (outside the CDR3, taken from reference TRBV7-9 and TRBJ2-7): DTGVSQNPRHKITKRGQNVTFRCDPISEHNRLYWYRQTLGQGPEFLTYFQNEAQLEKSRLLSDRFSAERPKGSFSTLEIQRTEQGDSAMYLCASSFIGQSYEQYFGPGTRLTVT.